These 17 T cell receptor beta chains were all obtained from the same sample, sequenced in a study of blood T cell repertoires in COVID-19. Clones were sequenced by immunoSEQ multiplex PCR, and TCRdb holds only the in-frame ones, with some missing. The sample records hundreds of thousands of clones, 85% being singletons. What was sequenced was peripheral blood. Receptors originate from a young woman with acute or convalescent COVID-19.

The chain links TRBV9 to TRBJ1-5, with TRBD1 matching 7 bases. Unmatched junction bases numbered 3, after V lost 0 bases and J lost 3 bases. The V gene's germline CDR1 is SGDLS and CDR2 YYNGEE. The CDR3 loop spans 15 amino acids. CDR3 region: CASSVEGGLNQPQHF. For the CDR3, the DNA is TGTGCCAGCAGCGTAGAAGGGGGCCTCAATCAGCCCCAGCATTTT.

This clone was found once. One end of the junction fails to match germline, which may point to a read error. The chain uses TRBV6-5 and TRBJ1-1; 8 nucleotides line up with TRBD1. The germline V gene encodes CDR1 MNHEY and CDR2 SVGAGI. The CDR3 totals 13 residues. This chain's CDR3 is CASSYMDRDETFF. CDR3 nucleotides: TGTGCCAGCAGTTACATGGACAGGGATGAAACTTTCTTT.

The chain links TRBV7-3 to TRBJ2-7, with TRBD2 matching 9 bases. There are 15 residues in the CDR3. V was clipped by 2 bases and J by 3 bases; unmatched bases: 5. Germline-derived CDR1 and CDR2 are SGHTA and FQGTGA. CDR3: CASSLVAGDFYEQYF. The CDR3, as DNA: TGTGCCAGCAGCTTAGTAGCGGGAGATTTCTACGAGCAGTACTTC.

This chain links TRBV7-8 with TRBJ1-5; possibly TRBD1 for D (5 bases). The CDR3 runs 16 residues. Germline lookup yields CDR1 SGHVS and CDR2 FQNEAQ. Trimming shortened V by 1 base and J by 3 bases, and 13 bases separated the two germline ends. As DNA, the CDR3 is TGTGCCAGCAGCTTAGAAATTAGGGGTCTCAATCAGCCCCAGCATTTT. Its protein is CASSLEIRGLNQPQHF. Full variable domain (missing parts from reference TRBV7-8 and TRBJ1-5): GAGVSQSPRYKVAKRGQDVALRCDPISGHVSLFWYQQALGQGPEFLTYFQNEAQLDKSGLPSDRFFAERPEGSVSTLKIQRTQQEDSAVYLCASSLEIRGLNQPQHFGDGTRLSIL.

The CDR3, as DNA: TGTGCCAGCAGCGTAGTAGGGGTCCCTGAAGCTTTCTTT. Amino acids: CASSVVGVPEAFF. The rearrangement links TRBV9 to TRBJ1-1; D perhaps matches TRBD1 (5 bases). Germline CDR1 SGDLS, CDR2 YYNGEE. This CDR3 is built from 13 residues. V lost 0 bases and J 6 bases, leaving 9 bases between the germline ends.

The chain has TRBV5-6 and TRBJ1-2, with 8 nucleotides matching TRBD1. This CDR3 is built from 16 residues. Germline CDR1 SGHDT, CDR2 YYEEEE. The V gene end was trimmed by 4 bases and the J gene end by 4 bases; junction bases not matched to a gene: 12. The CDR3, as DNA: TGTGCCAGCAGCGAAGGACAGGGTATTTTTCTCTATGGCTACACCTTC. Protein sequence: CASSEGQGIFLYGYTF.

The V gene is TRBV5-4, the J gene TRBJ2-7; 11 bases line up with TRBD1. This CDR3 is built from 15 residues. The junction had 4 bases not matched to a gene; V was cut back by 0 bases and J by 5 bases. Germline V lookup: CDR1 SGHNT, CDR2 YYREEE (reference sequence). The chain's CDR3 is CASSLGTGGLNEQYF. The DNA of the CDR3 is TGTGCCAGCAGCTTGGGGACAGGGGGCCTGAACGAGCAGTACTTC.

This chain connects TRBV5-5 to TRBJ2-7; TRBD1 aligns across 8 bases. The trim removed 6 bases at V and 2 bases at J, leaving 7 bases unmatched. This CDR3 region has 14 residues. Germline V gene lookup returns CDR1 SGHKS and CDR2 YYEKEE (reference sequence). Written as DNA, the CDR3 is TGTGCCAGCACCAGACAGGGGTCTCCCTACGAGCAGTACTTC. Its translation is CASTRQGSPYEQYF.

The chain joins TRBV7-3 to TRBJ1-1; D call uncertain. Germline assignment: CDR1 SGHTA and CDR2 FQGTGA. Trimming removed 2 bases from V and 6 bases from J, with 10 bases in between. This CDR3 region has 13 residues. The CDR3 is CASSLGERAEAFF. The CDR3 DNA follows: TGTGCCAGCAGCTTAGGGGAGCGGGCTGAAGCTTTCTTT.

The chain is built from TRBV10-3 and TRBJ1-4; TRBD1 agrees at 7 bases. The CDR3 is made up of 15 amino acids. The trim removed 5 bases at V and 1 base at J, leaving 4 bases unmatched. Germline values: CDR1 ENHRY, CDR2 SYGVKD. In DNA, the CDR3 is TGTGCCATCAGTACAGGGGATCGAACTAATGAAAAACTGTTTTTT. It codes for CAISTGDRTNEKLFF.

The CDR3 loop reads CASQRSLYGYTF. For the CDR3, the DNA is TGTGCCAGCCAGAGGAGCCTTTATGGCTACACCTTC. The V call is TRBV2, the J call TRBJ1-2; D not resolved. Looked up from germline, CDR1 is SNHLY and CDR2 is FYNNEI. The length of the CDR3 is 12 residues. V was trimmed by 8 bases and J by 5 bases, leaving 12 bases between them.

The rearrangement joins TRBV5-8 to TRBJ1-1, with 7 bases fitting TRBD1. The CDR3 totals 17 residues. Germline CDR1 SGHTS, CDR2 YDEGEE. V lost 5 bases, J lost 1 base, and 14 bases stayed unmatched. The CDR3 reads CASSFDRVRGSNTEAFF. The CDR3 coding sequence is TGTGCCAGCAGTTTTGACAGGGTGAGGGGTTCGAACACTGAAGCTTTCTTT.

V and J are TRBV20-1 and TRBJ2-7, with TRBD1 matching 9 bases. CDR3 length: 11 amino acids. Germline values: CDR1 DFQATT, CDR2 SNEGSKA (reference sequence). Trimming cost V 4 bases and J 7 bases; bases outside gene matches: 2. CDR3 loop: CSANRGLEQYF. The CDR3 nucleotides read TGCAGTGCTAACAGGGGGCTGGAGCAGTACTTC.

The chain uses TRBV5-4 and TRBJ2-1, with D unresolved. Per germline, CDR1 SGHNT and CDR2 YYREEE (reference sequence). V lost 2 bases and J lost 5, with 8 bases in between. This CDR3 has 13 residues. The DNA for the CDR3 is TGTGCCAGCAGCTTTGAGTACCACAATGAGCAGTTCTTC. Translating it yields CASSFEYHNEQFF.

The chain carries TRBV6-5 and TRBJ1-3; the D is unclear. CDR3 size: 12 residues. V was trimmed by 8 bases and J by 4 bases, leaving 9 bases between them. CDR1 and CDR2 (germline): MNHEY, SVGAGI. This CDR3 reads CASVSTGNTIYF. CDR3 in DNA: TGTGCCAGCGTATCGACAGGAAACACCATATATTTT.

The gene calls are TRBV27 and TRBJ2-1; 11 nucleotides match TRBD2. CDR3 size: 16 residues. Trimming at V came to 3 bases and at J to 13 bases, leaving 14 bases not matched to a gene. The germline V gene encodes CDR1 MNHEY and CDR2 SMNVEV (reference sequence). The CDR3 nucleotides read TGTGCCAGCAGTTTCTCACCATCACTAGCGGGAGAGGATCAGTTCTTC. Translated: CASSFSPSLAGEDQFF.

Here the CDR3 reads CASSFMSNTDTQYF. The CDR3 DNA is TGTGCCAGCAGCTTTATGAGTAACACAGATACGCAGTATTTT. The chain has TRBV7-9 and TRBJ2-3; D is ambiguous. The CDR3 is 14 residues long. The V gene's germline CDR1 is SEHNR and CDR2 FQNEAQ (reference sequence). V dropped 3 bases and J dropped 2 bases, with 9 bases sitting between them.